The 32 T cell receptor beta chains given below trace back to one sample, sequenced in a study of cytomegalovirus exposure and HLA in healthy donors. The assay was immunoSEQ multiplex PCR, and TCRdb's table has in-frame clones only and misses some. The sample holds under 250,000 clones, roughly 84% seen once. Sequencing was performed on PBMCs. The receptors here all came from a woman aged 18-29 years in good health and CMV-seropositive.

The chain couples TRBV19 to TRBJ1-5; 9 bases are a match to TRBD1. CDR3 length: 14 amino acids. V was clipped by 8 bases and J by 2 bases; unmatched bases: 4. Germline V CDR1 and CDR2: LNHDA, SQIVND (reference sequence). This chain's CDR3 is CASRTGVGNQPQHF. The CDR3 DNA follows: TGTGCCAGTCGGACAGGGGTTGGCAATCAGCCCCAGCATTTT.

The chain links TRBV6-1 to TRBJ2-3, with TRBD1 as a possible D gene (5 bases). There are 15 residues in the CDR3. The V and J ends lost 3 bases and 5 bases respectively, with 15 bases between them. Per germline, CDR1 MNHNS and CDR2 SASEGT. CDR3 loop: CASSDPRWGQDTQYF. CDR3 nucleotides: TGTGCCAGCAGTGACCCTAGATGGGGCCAAGATACGCAGTATTTT.

In DNA, the CDR3 is TGTGCCAGCAGCTTAACTGGGGGAGGGGCCGGGGAGCTGTTTTTT. Translation gives CASSLTGGGAGELFF. The gene calls are TRBV7-3 and TRBJ2-2; 7 positions match TRBD2. CDR3 length: 15 residues. J lost 6 bases, V lost 0 bases, and 4 bases had no gene match. CDR1 and CDR2 (germline): SGHTA, FQGTGA.

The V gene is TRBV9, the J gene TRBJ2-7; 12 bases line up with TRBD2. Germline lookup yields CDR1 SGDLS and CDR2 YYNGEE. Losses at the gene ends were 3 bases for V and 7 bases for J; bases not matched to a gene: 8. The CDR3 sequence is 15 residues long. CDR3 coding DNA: TGTGCCAGCAGCGGAGGACTAGCGGGATTGGGGGAGCAGTACTTC. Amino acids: CASSGGLAGLGEQYF.

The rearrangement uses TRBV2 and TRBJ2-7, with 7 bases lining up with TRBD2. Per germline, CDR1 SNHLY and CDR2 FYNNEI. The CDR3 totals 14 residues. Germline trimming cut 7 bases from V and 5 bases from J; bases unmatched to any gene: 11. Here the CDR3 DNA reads TGTGCCAGCACTACACGGGCGGGAGTACACGAGCAGTACTTC. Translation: CASTTRAGVHEQYF.

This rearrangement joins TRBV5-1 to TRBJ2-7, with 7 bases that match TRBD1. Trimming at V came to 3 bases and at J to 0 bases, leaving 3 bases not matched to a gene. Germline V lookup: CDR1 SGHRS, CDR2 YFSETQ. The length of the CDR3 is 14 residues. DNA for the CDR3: TGCGCCAGCAGCTGGAGGACAGGCTCCTACGAGCAGTACTTC. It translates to CASSWRTGSYEQYF.

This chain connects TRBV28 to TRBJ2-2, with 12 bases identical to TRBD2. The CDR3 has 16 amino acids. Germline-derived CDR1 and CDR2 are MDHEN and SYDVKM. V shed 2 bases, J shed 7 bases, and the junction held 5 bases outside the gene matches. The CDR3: CASSLLTSGRVGELFF. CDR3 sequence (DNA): TGTGCCAGCAGTTTACTGACTAGCGGGAGAGTCGGGGAGCTGTTTTTT.

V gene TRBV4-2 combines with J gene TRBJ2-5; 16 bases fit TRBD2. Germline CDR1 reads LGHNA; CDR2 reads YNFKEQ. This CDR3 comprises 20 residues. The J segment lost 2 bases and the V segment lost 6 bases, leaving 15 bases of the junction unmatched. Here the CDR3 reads CASRSTHGTSGRAGQETQYF. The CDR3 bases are TGTGCCAGCAGGTCAACGCACGGGACTAGCGGGAGGGCCGGGCAAGAGACCCAGTACTTC.

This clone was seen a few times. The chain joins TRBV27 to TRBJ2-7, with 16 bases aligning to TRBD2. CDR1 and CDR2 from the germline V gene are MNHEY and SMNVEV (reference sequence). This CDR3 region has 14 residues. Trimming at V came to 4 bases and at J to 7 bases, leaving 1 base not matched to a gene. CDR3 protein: CASSWGLAGGEQYF. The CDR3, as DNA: TGTGCCAGCAGTTGGGGACTAGCGGGAGGGGAGCAGTACTTC.

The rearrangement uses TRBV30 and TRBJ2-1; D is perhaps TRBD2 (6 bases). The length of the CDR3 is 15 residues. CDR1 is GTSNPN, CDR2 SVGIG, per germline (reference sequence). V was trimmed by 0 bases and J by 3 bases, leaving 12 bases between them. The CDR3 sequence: CAWSVGRDFYNEQFF. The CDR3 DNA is TGTGCCTGGAGTGTAGGGCGGGATTTCTACAATGAGCAGTTCTTC.

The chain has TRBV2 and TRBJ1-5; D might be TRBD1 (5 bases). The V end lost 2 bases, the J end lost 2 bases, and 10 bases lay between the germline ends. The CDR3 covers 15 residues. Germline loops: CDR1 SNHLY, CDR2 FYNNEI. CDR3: CASSEQGVGNQPQHF. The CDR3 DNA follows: TGTGCCAGCAGTGAACAGGGTGTTGGCAATCAGCCCCAGCATTTT. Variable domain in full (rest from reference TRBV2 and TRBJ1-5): EPEVTQTPSHQVTQMGQEVILRCVPISNHLYFYWYRQILGQKVEFLVSFYNNEISEKSEIFDDQFSVERPDGSNFTLKIRSTKLEDSAMYFCASSEQGVGNQPQHFGDGTRLSIL.

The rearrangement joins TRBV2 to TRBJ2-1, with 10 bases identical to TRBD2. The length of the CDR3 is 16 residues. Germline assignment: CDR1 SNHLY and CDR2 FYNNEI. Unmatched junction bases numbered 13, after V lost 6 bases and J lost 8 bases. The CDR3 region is CASRPQWSGRGHEQFF. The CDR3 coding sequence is TGTGCCAGCAGGCCCCAATGGAGCGGGAGGGGTCATGAGCAGTTCTTC.

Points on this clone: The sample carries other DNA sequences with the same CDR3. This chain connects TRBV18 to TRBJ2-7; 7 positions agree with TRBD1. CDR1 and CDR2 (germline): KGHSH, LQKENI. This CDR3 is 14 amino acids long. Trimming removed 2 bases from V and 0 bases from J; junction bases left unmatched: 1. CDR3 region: CASSPGTDSYEQYF. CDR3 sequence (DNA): TGTGCCAGCTCACCAGGGACAGACTCCTACGAGCAGTACTTC.

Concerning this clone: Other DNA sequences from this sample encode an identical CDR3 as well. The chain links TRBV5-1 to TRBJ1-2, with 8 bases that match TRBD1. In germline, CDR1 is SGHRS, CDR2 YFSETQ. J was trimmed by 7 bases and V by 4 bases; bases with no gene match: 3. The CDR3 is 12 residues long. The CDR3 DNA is TGCGCCAGCAGCCTCGACAGGGGTGGCTACACCTTC. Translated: CASSLDRGGYTF.

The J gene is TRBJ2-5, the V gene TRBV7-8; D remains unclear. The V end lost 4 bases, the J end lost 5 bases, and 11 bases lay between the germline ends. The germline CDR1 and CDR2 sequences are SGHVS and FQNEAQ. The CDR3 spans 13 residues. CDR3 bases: TGTGCCAGCAGCTCCCGGTCTAGGGAGACCCAGTACTTC. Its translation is CASSSRSRETQYF.

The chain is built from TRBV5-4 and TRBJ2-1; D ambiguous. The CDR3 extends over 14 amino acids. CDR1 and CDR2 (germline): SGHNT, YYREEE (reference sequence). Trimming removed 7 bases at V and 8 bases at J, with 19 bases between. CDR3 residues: CASERDSPTDEQFF. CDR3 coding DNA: TGTGCCAGCGAAAGAGATAGCCCGACCGATGAGCAGTTCTTC.

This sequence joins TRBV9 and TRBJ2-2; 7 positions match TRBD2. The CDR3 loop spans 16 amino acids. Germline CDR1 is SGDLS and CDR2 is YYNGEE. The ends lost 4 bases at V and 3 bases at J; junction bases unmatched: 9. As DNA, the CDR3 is TGTGCCAGCAGCCCCGGACTAGGAAAGGACACCGGGGAGCTGTTTTTT. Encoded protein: CASSPGLGKDTGELFF.

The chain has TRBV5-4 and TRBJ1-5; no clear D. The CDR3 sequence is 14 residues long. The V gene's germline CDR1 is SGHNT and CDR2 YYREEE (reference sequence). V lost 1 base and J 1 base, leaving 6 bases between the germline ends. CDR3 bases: TGTGCCAGCAGCTTGTGGGCAAGCAATCAGCCCCAGCATTTT. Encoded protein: CASSLWASNQPQHF.

Here the CDR3 reads CSVEERAGLGGYTF. DNA of the CDR3: TGCAGCGTTGAAGAACGGGCAGGGCTGGGAGGCTACACCTTC. This chain links TRBV29-1 with TRBJ1-2; maybe TRBD1 (5 bases). The CDR3 is made up of 14 amino acids. Germline V CDR1 and CDR2: SQVTM, ANQGSEA. Between the trimmed V and J ends, which lost 0 bases and 8 bases, there was a span of 16 bases.

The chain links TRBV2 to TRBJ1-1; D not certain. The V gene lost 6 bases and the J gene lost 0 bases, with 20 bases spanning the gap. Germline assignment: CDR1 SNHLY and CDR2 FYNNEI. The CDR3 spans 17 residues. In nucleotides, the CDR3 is TGTGCCAGCAGGCTGAGGGCTGATGGATTTATGAACACTGAAGCTTTCTTT. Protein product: CASRLRADGFMNTEAFF. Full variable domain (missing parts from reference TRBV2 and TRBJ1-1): EPEVTQTPSHQVTQMGQEVILRCVPISNHLYFYWYRQILGQKVEFLVSFYNNEISEKSEIFDDQFSVERPDGSNFTLKIRSTKLEDSAMYFCASRLRADGFMNTEAFFGQGTRLTVV.

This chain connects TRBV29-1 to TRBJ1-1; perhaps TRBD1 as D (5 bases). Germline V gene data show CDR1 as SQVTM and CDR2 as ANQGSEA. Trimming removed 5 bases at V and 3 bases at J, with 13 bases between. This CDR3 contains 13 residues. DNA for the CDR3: TGCAGCGTTACCTTGTGGGGGGACACTGAAGCTTTCTTT. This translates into CSVTLWGDTEAFF.

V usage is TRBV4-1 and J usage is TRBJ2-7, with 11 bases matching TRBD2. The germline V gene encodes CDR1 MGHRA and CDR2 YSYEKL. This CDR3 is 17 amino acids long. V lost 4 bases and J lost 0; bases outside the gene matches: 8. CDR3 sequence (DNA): TGCGCCAGCAGCCCGTTTTTTCTAGCGGGAGGCTCCTACGAGCAGTACTTC. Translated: CASSPFFLAGGSYEQYF.

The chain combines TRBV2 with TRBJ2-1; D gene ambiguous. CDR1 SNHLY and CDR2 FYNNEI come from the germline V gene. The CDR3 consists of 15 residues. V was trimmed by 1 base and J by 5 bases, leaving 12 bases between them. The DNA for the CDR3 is TGTGCCAGCAGTGAAGTCGAAACCGCGCACAATGAGCAGTTCTTC. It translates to CASSEVETAHNEQFF.

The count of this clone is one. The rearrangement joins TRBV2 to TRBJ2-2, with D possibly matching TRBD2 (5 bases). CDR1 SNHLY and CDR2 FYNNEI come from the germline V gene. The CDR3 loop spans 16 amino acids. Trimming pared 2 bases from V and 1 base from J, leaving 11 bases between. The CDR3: CASSESGRRNTGELFF. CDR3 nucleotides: TGTGCCAGCAGTGAAAGTGGGAGAAGGAACACCGGGGAGCTGTTTTTT.

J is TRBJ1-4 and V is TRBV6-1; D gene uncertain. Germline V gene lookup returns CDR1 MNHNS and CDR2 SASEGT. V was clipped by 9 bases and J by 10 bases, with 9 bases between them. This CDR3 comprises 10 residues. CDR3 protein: CASPCGKLFF. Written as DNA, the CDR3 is TGTGCCAGTCCCTGCGGAAAACTGTTTTTT.

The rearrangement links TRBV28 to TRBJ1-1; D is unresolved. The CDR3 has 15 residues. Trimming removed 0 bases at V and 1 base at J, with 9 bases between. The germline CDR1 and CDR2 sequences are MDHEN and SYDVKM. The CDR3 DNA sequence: TGTGCCAGCAGTTTATGGAGCATCTCGAACACTGAAGCTTTCTTT. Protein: CASSLWSISNTEAFF.

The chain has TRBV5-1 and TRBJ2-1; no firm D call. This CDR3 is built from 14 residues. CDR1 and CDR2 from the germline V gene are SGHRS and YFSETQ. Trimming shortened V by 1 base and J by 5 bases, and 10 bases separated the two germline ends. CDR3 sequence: CASSLLTPNNEQFF. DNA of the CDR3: TGCGCCAGCAGCTTGTTGACACCCAACAATGAGCAGTTCTTC.

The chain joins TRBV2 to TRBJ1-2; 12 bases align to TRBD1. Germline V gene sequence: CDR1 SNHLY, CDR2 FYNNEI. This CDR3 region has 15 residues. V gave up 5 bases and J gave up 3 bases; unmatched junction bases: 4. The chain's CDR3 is CASSPGQGADYGYTF. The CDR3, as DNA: TGTGCCAGCAGTCCGGGACAGGGGGCGGACTATGGCTACACCTTC.

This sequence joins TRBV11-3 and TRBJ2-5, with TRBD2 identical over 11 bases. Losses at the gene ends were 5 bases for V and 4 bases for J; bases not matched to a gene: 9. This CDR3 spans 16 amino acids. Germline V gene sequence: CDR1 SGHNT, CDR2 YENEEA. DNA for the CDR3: TGTGCCAGCAGCAGAACCGGGACTAGCGGAGGAGAGACCCAGTACTTC. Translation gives CASSRTGTSGGETQYF.

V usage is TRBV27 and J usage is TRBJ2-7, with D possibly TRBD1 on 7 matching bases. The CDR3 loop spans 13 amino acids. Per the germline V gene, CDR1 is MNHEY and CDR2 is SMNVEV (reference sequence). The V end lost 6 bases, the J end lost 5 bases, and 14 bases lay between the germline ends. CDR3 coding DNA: TGTGCCAGCAGCCGCGGGACAGCAGACGAGCAGTACTTC. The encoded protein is CASSRGTADEQYF.

Here the CDR3 reads CASSYRASSHEQFF. In DNA form, the CDR3 reads TGTGCCAGCAGTTACCGGGCTAGCTCCCATGAGCAGTTCTTC. This sequence joins TRBV6-5 and TRBJ2-1, with TRBD2 as a possible D gene (5 bases). The CDR3 length is 14 residues. The V gene lost 2 bases and the J gene lost 8 bases, with 13 bases spanning the gap. Germline CDR1 and CDR2: MNHEY and SVGAGI.

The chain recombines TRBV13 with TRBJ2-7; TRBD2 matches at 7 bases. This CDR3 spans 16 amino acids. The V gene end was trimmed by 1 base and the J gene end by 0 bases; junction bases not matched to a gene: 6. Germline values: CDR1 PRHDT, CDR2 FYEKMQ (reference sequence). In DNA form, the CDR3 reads TGTGCCAGCAGCTTAGAAGTAGCGGGCCTCTCCTACGAGCAGTACTTC. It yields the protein CASSLEVAGLSYEQYF.